This section outlines one TCR beta chain sequence together with its context. The target antigen is unknown. The CDR3 runs to 15 residues. Germline-derived CDR1 and CDR2 are SGHTA and FQGNSA. Trimming removed 6 bases from V and 0 bases from J; junction bases left unmatched: 7. This entry is derived from a study of identical twins. General study results and limits: Fewer insertions marked abundant cord blood beta clonotypes; young adult naive trended weakly, memory not at all. Within twin pairs, the out-of-frame alpha sequences they shared showed excess low generation probability. Compared with models, monozygotic twins showed more out-of-frame TCR alpha sharing.

Template switching added a universal primer binding site, and final cDNA carried unique molecular identifiers. TCRdb re-analysed the 5' RACE reads in MiXCR, keeping a single row per CDR3 protein. The repertoire holds roughly 1,500,000 distinct CDR3 sequences, with about 30% as singletons. The genes are TRBV7-2 and TRBJ1-1, with TRBD1 identical over 7 bases. What was sequenced was cord blood. The receptor comes from a newborn girl in good health. The CDR3 DNA follows: TGTGCCAGCAGTCCGAGCCAGGGGGTGAACACTGAAGCTTTCTTT. Amino acids: CASSPSQGVNTEAFF. The full variable domain, with the rest looked up from reference TRBV7-2 and TRBJ1-1, is GAGVSQSPSNKVTEKGKDVELRCDPISGHTALYWYRQSLGQGLEFLIYFQGNSAPDKSGLPSDRFSAERTGGSVSTLTIQRTQQEDSAVYLCASSPSQGVNTEAFFGQGTRLTVV.